These 19 T cell receptor beta chains were sequenced from one sample in a study of cytomegalovirus exposure and HLA in healthy donors. Primers: 60 Vbeta forward and 13 Jbeta reverse. Measured with immunoSEQ multiplex PCR; TCRdb has only the in-frame clones, and not every one. The data contain almost 90,000 clones, roughly 85% of them singletons. The sequenced sample was PBMCs. All receptors derive from a man aged 35 to 55 in good health and CMV-seropositive.

This chain joins TRBV4-2 and TRBJ2-4, with 13 bases lining up with TRBD2. Trimming removed 2 bases from V and 7 bases from J; junction bases left unmatched: 5. The CDR3 runs 16 residues. CDR1 is LGHNA and CDR2 is YNFKEQ in the germline V gene. CDR3 sequence: CASSQTSGGAGNIQYF. The CDR3 coding sequence is TGTGCCAGCAGCCAAACTAGCGGGGGGGCGGGTAACATTCAGTACTTC.

This rearrangement joins TRBV6-6 to TRBJ1-1, with D possibly TRBD1 on 5 matching bases. V lost 2 bases and J 4 bases, leaving 11 bases between the germline ends. The CDR3 is made up of 14 amino acids. Germline CDR1 reads MNHNY; CDR2 reads SVGAGI (reference sequence). The CDR3 DNA sequence: TGTGCCAGCAGTTACCCTCCCGGGGGCACTGAAGCTTTCTTT. As protein: CASSYPPGGTEAFF.

The chain is built from TRBV19 and TRBJ1-1, with 9 bases fitting TRBD1. This CDR3 is built from 14 residues. Germline V CDR1 and CDR2: LNHDA, SQIVND (reference sequence). The ends lost 5 bases at V and 6 bases at J; junction bases unmatched: 7. DNA for the CDR3: TGTGCCAGTAGTCCGACAGGGGGAGGGTCTGAAGCTTTCTTT. Translation: CASSPTGGGSEAFF. The entire variable domain, with the rest obtained from reference TRBV19 and TRBJ1-1, is as follows: DGGITQSPKYLFRKEGQNVTLSCEQNLNHDAMYWYRQDPGQGLRLIYYSQIVNDFQKGDIAEGYSVSREKKESFPLTVTSAQKNPTAFYLCASSPTGGGSEAFFGQGTRLTVV.

V gene TRBV6-1 combines with J gene TRBJ2-3; 11 positions agree with TRBD2. Germline V gene lookup returns CDR1 MNHNS and CDR2 SASEGT. V shed 8 bases, J shed 4 bases, and the junction held 8 bases outside the gene matches. The CDR3 has 15 residues. This chain's CDR3 is CASGSSGGRSDTQYF. CDR3 DNA sequence: TGTGCCAGCGGCTCTAGCGGGGGGCGGTCAGATACGCAGTATTTT.

This chain joins TRBV19 and TRBJ2-5, with 7 bases lining up with TRBD2. The V segment lost 7 bases and the J segment 4 bases; nucleotides outside the gene matches: 6. Germline CDR1 LNHDA, CDR2 SQIVND (reference sequence). CDR3 length: 13 amino acids. This chain's CDR3 is CASNPGRGETQYF. The CDR3 DNA reads as TGTGCCAGTAATCCAGGGAGGGGAGAGACCCAGTACTTC.

This chain connects TRBV7-6 to TRBJ1-2; TRBD1 agrees at 10 bases. CDR1 and CDR2 from the germline V gene are SGHVS and FNYEAQ. There are 15 residues in the CDR3. The ends lost 5 bases at V and 5 bases at J; junction bases unmatched: 8. The CDR3 bases are TGTGCCAGCAGCGGGGGACAGGGGCCGCTTTATGGCTACACCTTC. It yields the protein CASSGGQGPLYGYTF.

The J gene is TRBJ2-7, the V gene TRBV5-1; D remains ambiguous. This CDR3 spans 14 amino acids. V was clipped by 0 bases and J by 3 bases, with 10 bases between them. The germline gives CDR1 SGHRS, CDR2 YFSETQ. CDR3 in amino acids: CASSLANTNYEQYF. The CDR3, as DNA: TGCGCCAGCAGCTTGGCCAACACAAACTACGAGCAGTACTTC.

The rearrangement joins TRBV14 to TRBJ2-1; 7 bases map to TRBD2. Trimming cost V 4 bases and J 6 bases; bases outside gene matches: 12. This CDR3 region has 16 residues. Germline CDR1 and CDR2: SGHDN and FVKESK. CDR3 in DNA: TGTGCCAGCAGCCCTCCGCGGACTAGTAGGGTCAATGAGCAGTTCTTC. This translates into CASSPPRTSRVNEQFF.

The chain carries TRBV6-1 and TRBJ1-6; D is uncertain. The germline CDR1 and CDR2 sequences are MNHNS and SASEGT. Deletions cut 7 bases from V and 2 bases from J, with 3 bases between. The CDR3 contains 12 residues. The CDR3 DNA sequence: TGTGCCAGCACAGCCTATAATTCACCCCTCCACTTT. Its translation is CASTAYNSPLHF.

V is TRBV19 and J is TRBJ2-3; the match to TRBD2 covers 10 bases. The CDR3 consists of 17 residues. Per germline, CDR1 LNHDA and CDR2 SQIVND (reference sequence). V was clipped by 4 bases and J by 0 bases; unmatched bases: 7. DNA of the CDR3: TGTGCCAGTAGTAAAGATAGCGGGGGGACTAGCACAGATACGCAGTATTTT. It translates to CASSKDSGGTSTDTQYF.

V and J are TRBV2 and TRBJ2-7; D uncertain. Trimming removed 6 bases at V and 3 bases at J, with 6 bases between. CDR3 length equals 11 residues. CDR1 is SNHLY, CDR2 FYNNEI, per germline. The CDR3 nucleotides are TGTGCCAGCAGCAGAAACTACGAGCAGTACTTC. Its translation is CASSRNYEQYF. The full variable domain, in which reference TRBV2 and TRBJ2-7 provide the parts outside the CDR3, is EPEVTQTPSHQVTQMGQEVILRCVPISNHLYFYWYRQILGQKVEFLVSFYNNEISEKSEIFDDQFSVERPDGSNFTLKIRSTKLEDSAMYFCASSRNYEQYFGPGTRLTVT.

This clone was counted once. The chain recombines TRBV21-1 with TRBJ2-5; TRBD2 is the table's D call, not checked against the DNA. Judging by the DNA end, TRBJ2-7 fits better; the J call may be wrong. TRBV21-1 is classified as a pseudogene. The CDR3 is 15 residues long. CDR3 loop: CASSKGYSGIYEQYF. The CDR3 bases are TGTGCCAGCAGCAAAGGATATTCGGGAATCTACGAGCAGTACTTC.

V usage is TRBV6-5 and J usage is TRBJ2-1; 10 nucleotides match TRBD1. CDR3 length: 15 residues. Germline V gene data show CDR1 as MNHEY and CDR2 as SVGAGI. Trimming at V came to 4 bases and at J to 1 base, leaving 1 base not matched to a gene. CDR3 bases: TGTGCCAGCAGTTCGGACAGGGGGTCCTACAATGAGCAGTTCTTC. Translated, it gives CASSSDRGSYNEQFF.

The rearrangement joins TRBV4-3 to TRBJ2-7, with TRBD2 matching 7 bases. Germline V gives CDR1 LGHNA, CDR2 YSLEER. Trimming took 1 base from V and 1 from J; bases not matched to a gene: 7. This CDR3 is 16 amino acids long. The CDR3 coding sequence is TGCGCCAGCAGCCAAGTCGGGCTAGCGGAATCCTACGAGCAGTACTTC. Its protein is CASSQVGLAESYEQYF.

V gene TRBV19 combines with J gene TRBJ2-1; 13 bases are shared with TRBD2. The germline CDR1 and CDR2 sequences are LNHDA and SQIVND (reference sequence). This CDR3 contains 15 residues. J gave up 7 bases and V 4 bases, and 4 bases lay outside the gene matches. The CDR3 loop reads CASSTGLAGRNEQFF. In DNA form, the CDR3 reads TGTGCCAGTAGTACGGGACTAGCGGGGAGGAATGAGCAGTTCTTC.

The rearrangement links TRBV27 to TRBJ2-7; TRBD2 matches 9 bases. J lost 1 base, V lost 4 bases, and 8 bases had no gene match. This CDR3 is built from 16 residues. Germline CDR1 reads MNHEY; CDR2 reads SMNVEV (reference sequence). The CDR3 DNA reads as TGTGCCAGCAGTTCCCTCGGTGCGGGGGGGTCCTACGAGCAGTACTTC. Encoded protein: CASSSLGAGGSYEQYF.

J is TRBJ2-5 and V is TRBV7-3; D is perhaps TRBD1 (6 bases). The CDR3 runs 13 residues. CDR1 SGHTA and CDR2 FQGTGA come from the germline V gene. The ends were cut back, 4 bases at V and 4 bases at J, with 10 bases in the middle. CDR3 sequence: CASSSGVGETQYF. Here the CDR3 DNA reads TGTGCCAGCAGCTCAGGGGTTGGAGAGACCCAGTACTTC.

Points on this clone: An end of the junction differs from the germline gene, which may be a read error. V and J are TRBV7-7 and TRBJ2-2; no reliable D call. Germline V gives CDR1 SSHAT, CDR2 FNYEAQ (reference sequence). This CDR3 contains 12 residues. The chain's CDR3 is CASSEPGGELFF. CDR3 in DNA: TGTGCTAGCAGCGAACCGGGCGGGGAGCTGTTTTTT.

This chain joins TRBV10-3 and TRBJ1-3, with TRBD1 as a possible D gene (6 bases). V lost 10 bases to trimming and J lost 4 bases, with 14 bases between them. Germline V CDR1 and CDR2: ENHRY, SYGVKD. The CDR3 runs 13 residues. The CDR3 loop reads CASPRGKGNTIYF. CDR3 sequence (DNA): TGTGCCAGCCCCAGGGGAAAAGGAAACACCATATATTTT.